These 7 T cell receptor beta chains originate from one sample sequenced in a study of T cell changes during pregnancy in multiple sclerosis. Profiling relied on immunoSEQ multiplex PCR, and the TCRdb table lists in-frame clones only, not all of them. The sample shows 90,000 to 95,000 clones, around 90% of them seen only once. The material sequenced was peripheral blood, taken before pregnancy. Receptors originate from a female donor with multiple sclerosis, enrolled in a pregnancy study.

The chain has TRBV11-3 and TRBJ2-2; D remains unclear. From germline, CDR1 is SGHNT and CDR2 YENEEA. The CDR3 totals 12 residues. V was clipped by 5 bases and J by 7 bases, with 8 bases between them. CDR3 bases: TGTGCCAGCAGCCTGACTCTCGGGGAGCTGTTTTTT. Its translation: CASSLTLGELFF. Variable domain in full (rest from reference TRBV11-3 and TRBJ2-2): EAGVVQSPRYKIIEKKQPVAFWCNPISGHNTLYWYLQNLGQGPELLIRYENEEAVDDSQLPKDRFSAERLKGVDSTLKIQPAELGDSAVYLCASSLTLGELFFGEGSRLTVL.

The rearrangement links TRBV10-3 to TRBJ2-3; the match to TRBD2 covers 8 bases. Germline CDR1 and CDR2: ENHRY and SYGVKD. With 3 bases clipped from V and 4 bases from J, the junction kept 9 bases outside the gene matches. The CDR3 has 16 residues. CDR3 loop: CAISDLSGSVADTQYF. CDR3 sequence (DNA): TGTGCCATCAGTGATCTAAGCGGGAGCGTCGCAGATACGCAGTATTTT.

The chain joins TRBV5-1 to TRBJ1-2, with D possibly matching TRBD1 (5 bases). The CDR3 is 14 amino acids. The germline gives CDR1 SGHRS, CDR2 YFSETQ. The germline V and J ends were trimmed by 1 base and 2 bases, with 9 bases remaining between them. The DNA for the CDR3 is TGCGCCAGCAGCTTGTCGGGGGAAAACTATGGCTACACCTTC. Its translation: CASSLSGENYGYTF.

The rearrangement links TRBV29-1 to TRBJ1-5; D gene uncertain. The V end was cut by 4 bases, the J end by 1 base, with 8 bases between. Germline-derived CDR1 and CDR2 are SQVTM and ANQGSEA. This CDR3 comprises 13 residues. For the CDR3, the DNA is TGCAGCGTTGGCGGAGGGAGCAATCAGCCCCAGCATTTT. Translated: CSVGGGSNQPQHF.

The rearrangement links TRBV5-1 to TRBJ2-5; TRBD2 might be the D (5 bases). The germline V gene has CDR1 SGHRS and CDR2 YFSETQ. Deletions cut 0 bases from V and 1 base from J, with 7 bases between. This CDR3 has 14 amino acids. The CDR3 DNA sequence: TGCGCCAGCAGCTTGGCGAGCGGCCAAGAGACCCAGTACTTC. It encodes CASSLASGQETQYF. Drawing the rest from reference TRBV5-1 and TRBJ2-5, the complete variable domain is KAGVTQTPRYLIKTRGQQVTLSCSPISGHRSVSWYQQTPGQGLQFLFEYFSETQRNKGNFPGRFSGRQFSNSRSEMNVSTLELGDSALYLCASSLASGQETQYFGPGTRLLVL.

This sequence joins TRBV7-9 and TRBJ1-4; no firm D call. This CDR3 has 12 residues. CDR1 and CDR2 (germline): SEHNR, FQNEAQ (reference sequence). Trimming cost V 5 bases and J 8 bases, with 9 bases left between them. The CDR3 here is CASSRAGEKLFF. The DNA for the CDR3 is TGTGCCAGCAGCCGCGCGGGGGAAAAACTGTTTTTT.

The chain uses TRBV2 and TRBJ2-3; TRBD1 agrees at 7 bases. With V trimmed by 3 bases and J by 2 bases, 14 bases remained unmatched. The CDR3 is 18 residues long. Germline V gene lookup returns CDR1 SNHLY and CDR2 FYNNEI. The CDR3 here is CASSENFVRDSYTDTQYF. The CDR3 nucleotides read TGTGCCAGCAGTGAGAATTTTGTAAGGGACAGTTACACAGATACGCAGTATTTT.